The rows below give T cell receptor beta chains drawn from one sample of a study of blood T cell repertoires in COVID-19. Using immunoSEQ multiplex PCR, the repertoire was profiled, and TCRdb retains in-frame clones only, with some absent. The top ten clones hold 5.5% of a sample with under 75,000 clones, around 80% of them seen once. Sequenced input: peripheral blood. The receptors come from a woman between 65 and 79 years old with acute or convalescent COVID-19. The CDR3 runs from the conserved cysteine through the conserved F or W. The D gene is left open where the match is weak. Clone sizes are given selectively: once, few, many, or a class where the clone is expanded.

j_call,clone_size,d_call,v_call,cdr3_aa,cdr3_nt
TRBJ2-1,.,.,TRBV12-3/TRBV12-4,CASRSTGYNEQFF,TGTGCCAGCAGGTCAACGGGTTACAATGAGCAGTTCTTC
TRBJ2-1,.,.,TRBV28,CASRVGGAGNEQFF,TGTGCCAGCAGGGTTGGCGGGGCAGGCAATGAGCAGTTCTTC
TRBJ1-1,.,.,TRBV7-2,CASSPPAGNTEAFF,TGTGCCAGCAGCCCTCCGGCAGGGAACACTGAAGCTTTCTTT
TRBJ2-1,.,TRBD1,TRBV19,CASSNGQDSYNEQFF,TGTGCCAGTAGTAATGGACAGGACTCCTACAATGAGCAGTTCTTC
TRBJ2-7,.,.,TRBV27,CASSFFRAPFYEQYF,TGTGCCAGCAGTTTCTTTAGAGCCCCTTTCTACGAGCAGTACTTC
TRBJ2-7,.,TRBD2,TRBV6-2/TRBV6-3,CASSYHAWDGGNPYEQYF,TGTGCCAGCAGTTACCACGCCTGGGACGGGGGGAACCCCTACGAGCAGTACTTC
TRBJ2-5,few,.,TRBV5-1,CASSQGLGLQETQYF,TGCGCCAGCAGCCAGGGGCTCGGTCTCCAAGAGACCCAGTACTTC
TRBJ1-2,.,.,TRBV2,CASKPGEGYTF,TGTGCCAGCAAGCCCGGGGAAGGCTACACCTTC
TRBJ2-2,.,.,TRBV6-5,CATQITGTAGELFF,TGTGCCACCCAAATAACAGGGACGGCCGGGGAGCTGTTTTTT
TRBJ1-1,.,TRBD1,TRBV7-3,CASSLNQGAEAFF,TGTGCCAGCAGCTTAAATCAGGGGGCTGAAGCTTTCTTT
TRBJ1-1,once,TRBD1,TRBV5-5,CASSPGTEKTEAFF,TGTGCCAGCAGCCCTGGGACAGAGAAAACTGAAGCTTTCTTT
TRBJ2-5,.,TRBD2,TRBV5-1,CASSLGLAGASETQYF,TGCGCCAGCAGCCTGGGACTAGCGGGGGCCTCAGAGACCCAGTACTTC
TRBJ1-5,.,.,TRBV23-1,CASSQSGSQPQHF,TGCGCCAGCAGTCAATCGGGGAGTCAGCCCCAGCATTTT
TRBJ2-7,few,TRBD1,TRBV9,CASSARDRGTGHEQYF,TGTGCCAGCAGCGCCCGGGACAGGGGAACGGGCCACGAGCAGTACTTC
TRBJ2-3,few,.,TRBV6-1,CASSDGGPSDTQYF,TGTGCCAGCAGTGATGGGGGCCCCTCAGATACGCAGTATTTT
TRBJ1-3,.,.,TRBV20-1,CSARDAGGVYF,TGCAGTGCGCGGGACGCCGGGGGAGTATATTTT
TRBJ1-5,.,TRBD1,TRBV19,CASSDRERANQPQHF,TGTGCCAGTAGCGACAGGGAGAGGGCGAATCAGCCCCAGCATTTT
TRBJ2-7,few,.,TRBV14,CASSQDLRRSSYEQYF,TGTGCCAGCAGCCAAGATCTTCGACGGAGCTCCTACGAGCAGTACTTC
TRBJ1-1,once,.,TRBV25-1,CASSGRGMNTEAFF,TGTGCCAGCAGTGGGCGGGGAATGAACACTGAAGCTTTCTTT
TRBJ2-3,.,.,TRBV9,CASSAPWEGGTDTQYF,TGTGCCAGCAGCGCCCCGTGGGAGGGGGGCACAGATACGCAGTATTTT
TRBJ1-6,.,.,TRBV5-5,CASSARNSSPLHF,TGTGCCAGCAGCGCGAGAAACAGTTCACCCCTCCACTTT
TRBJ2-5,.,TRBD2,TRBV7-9,CASSLSGEETQYF,TGTGCCAGCAGCTTAAGCGGGGAAGAGACCCAGTACTTC